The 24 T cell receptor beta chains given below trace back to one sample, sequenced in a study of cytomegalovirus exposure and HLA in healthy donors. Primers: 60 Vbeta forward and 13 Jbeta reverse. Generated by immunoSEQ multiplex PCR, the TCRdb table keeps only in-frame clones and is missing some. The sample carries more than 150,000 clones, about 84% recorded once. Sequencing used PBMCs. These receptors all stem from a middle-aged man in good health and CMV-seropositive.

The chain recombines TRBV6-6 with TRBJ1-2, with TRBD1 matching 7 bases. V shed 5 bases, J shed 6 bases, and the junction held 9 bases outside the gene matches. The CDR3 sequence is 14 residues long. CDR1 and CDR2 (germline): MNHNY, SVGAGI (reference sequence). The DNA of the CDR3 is TGTGCCAGCAGTGGCCCAACGACAGGGCATGGCTACACCTTC. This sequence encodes CASSGPTTGHGYTF.

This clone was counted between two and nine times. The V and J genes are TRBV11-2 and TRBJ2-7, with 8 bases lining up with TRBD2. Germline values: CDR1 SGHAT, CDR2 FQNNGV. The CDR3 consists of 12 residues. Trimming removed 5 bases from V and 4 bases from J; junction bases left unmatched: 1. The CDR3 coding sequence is TGTGCCAGCAGCCGCGGGGGGTACGAGCAGTACTTC. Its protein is CASSRGGYEQYF.

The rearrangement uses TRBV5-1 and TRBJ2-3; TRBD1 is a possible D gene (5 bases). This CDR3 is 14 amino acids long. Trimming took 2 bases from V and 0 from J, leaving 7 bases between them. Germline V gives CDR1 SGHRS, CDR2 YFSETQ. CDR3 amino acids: CASSFGASTDTQYF. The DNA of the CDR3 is TGCGCCAGCAGCTTTGGGGCAAGCACAGATACGCAGTATTTT.

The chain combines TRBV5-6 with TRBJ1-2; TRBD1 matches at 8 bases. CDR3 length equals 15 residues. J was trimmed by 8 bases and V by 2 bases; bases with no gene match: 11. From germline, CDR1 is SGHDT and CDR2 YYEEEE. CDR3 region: CASSFQGATLAGYTF. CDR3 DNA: TGTGCCAGCAGCTTTCAGGGGGCGACTCTAGCGGGCTACACCTTC. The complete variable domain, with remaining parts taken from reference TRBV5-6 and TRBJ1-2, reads DAGVTQSPTHLIKTRGQQVTLRCSPKSGHDTVSWYQQALGQGPQFIFQYYEEEERQRGNFPDRFSGHQFPNYSSELNVNALLLGDSALYLCASSFQGATLAGYTFGSGTRLTVV.

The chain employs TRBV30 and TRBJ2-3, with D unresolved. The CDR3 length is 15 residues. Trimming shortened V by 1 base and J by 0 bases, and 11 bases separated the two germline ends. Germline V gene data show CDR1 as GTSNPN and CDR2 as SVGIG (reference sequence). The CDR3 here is CAWSGGSLSTDTQYF. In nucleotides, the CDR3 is TGTGCCTGGAGTGGTGGTAGCCTGAGCACAGATACGCAGTATTTT.

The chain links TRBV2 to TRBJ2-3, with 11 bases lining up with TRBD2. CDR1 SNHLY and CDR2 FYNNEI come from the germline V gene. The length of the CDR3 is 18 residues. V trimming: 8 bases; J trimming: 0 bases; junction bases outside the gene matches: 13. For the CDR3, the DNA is TGTGCCAGCGGGGGGACTAGCGGAAAAACTTCTAGCACAGATACGCAGTATTTT. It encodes CASGGTSGKTSSTDTQYF.

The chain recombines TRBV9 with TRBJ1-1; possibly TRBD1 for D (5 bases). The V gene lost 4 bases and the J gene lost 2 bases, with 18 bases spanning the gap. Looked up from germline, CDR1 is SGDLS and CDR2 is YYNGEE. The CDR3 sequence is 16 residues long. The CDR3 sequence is CASSPRGDTVNTEAFF. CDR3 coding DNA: TGTGCCAGCAGCCCACGGGGGGATACCGTTAACACTGAAGCTTTCTTT.

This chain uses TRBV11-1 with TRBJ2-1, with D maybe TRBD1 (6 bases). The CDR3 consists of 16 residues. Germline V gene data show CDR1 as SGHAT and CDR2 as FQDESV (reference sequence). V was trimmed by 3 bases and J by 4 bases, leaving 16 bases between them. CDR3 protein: CASSLTPGTTYNEQFF. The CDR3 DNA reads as TGTGCCAGCAGCTTGACCCCCGGGACAACTTACAATGAGCAGTTCTTC.

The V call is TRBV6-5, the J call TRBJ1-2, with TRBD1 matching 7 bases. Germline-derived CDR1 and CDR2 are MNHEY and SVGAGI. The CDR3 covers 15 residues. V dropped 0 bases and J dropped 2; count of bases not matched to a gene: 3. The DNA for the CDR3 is TGTGCCAGCAGTTACTCGGCGGACAGGAACTATGGCTACACCTTC. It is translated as CASSYSADRNYGYTF.

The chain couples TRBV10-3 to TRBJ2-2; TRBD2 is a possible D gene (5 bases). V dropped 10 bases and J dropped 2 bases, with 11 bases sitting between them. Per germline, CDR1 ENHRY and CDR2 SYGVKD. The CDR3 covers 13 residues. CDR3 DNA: TGTGCCAACAGAGCGGAAAACACCGGGGAGCTGTTTTTT. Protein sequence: CANRAENTGELFF.

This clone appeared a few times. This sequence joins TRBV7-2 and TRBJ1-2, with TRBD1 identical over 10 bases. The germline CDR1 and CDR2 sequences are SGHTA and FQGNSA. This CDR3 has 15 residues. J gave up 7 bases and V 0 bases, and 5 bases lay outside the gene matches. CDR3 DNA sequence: TGTGCCAGCAGCTTAGCGCGAGGACAGGGGGGTGGCTACACCTTC. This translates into CASSLARGQGGGYTF. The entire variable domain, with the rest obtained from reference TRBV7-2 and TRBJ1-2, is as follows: GAGVSQSPSNKVTEKGKDVELRCDPISGHTALYWYRQSLGQGLEFLIYFQGNSAPDKSGLPSDRFSAERTGGSVSTLTIQRTQQEDSAVYLCASSLARGQGGGYTFGSGTRLTVV.

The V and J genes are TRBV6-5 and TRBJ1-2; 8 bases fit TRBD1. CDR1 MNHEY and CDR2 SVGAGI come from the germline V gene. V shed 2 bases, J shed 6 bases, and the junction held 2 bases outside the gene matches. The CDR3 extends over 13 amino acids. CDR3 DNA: TGTGCCAGCAGTTACGGACAGGGCCATGGCTACACCTTC. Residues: CASSYGQGHGYTF.

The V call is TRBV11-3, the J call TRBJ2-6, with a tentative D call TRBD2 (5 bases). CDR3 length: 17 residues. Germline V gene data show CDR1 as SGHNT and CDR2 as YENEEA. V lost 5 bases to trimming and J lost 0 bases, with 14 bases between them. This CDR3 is CASSRNLGSSGANVLTF. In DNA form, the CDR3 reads TGTGCCAGCAGCCGAAACCTTGGGAGCTCTGGGGCCAACGTCCTGACTTTC.

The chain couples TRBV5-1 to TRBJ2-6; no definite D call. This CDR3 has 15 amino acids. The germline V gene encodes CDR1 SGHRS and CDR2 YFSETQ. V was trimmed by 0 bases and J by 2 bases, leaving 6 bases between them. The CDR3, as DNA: TGCGCCAGCAGCTTGGCGGTCGCTGGGGCCAACGTCCTGACTTTC. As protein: CASSLAVAGANVLTF.

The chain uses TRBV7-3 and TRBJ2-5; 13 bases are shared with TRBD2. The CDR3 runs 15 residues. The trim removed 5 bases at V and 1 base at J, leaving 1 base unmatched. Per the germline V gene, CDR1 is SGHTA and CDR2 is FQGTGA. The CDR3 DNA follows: TGTGCCAGCAGCCGGACTAGCGGGGGCCAAGAGACCCAGTACTTC. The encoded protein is CASSRTSGGQETQYF.

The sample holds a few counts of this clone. This CDR3 is CASSLQGQAIQETQYF. The CDR3 nucleotides are TGTGCCAGCTCACTTCAAGGACAGGCTATCCAAGAGACCCAGTACTTC. This chain uses TRBV18 with TRBJ2-5; TRBD1 agrees at 7 bases. This CDR3 region has 16 residues. Trimming cost V 4 bases and J 1 base; bases outside gene matches: 9. Looked up from germline, CDR1 is KGHSH and CDR2 is LQKENI.

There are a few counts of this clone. CDR3 protein: CATSRERTSGRHTGELFF. CDR3 nucleotide sequence: TGTGCCACCAGCAGAGAAAGGACTAGCGGGAGACACACCGGGGAGCTGTTTTTT. The V call is TRBV15, the J call TRBJ2-2; TRBD2 aligns across 13 bases. V was pared by 0 bases and J by 3 bases, with 4 bases of the junction left unmatched. This CDR3 is 18 amino acids long. CDR1 is LNHNV and CDR2 is YYDKDF in the germline V gene (reference sequence).

CDR3 in DNA: TGTGCCAGCAGCGATGACAGGGGAGGCGGCTACACCTTC. Translation gives CASSDDRGGGYTF. V gene TRBV7-8 combines with J gene TRBJ1-2, with 8 nucleotides matching TRBD1. Germline V CDR1 and CDR2: SGHVS, FQNEAQ. With V trimmed by 5 bases and J by 8 bases, 7 bases remained unmatched. The CDR3 is 13 amino acids.

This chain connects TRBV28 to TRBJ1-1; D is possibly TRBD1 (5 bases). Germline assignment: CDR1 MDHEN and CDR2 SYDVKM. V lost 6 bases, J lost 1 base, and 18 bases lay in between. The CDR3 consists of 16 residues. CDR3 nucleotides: TGTGCCAGCAGGCGCAGCGCGGACGGGGGGAACACTGAAGCTTTCTTT. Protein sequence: CASRRSADGGNTEAFF.

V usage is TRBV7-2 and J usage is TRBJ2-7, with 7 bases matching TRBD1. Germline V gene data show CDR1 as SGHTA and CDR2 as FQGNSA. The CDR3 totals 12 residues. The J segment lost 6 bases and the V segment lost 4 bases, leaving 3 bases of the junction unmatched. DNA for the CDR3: TGTGCCAGCAGCTCAGCAGGGGGCGAGCAGTACTTC. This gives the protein CASSSAGGEQYF.

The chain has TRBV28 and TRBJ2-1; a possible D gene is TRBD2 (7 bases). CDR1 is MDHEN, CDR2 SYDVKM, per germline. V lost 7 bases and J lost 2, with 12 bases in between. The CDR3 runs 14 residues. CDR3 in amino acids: CASIGGAPYNEQFF. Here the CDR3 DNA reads TGTGCCAGCATAGGGGGGGCCCCCTACAATGAGCAGTTCTTC.

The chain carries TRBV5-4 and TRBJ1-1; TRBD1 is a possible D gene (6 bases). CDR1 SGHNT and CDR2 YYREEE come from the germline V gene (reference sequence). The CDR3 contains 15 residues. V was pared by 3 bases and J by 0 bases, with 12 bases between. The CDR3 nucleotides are TGTGCCAGCAGCTGGGGGGGCCCATTGAACACTGAAGCTTTCTTT. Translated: CASSWGGPLNTEAFF. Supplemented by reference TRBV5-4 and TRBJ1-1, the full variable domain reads ETGVTQSPTHLIKTRGQQVTLRCSSQSGHNTVSWYQQALGQGPQFIFQYYREEENGRGNFPPRFSGLQFPNYSSELNVNALELDDSALYLCASSWGGPLNTEAFFGQGTRLTVV.

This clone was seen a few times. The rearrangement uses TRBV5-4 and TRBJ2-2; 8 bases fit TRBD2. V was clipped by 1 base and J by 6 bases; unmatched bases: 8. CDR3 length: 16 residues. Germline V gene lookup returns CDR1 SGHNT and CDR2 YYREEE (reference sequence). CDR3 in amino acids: CASSLQSGGAAGELFF. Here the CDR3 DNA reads TGTGCCAGCAGCTTGCAATCCGGGGGGGCCGCCGGGGAGCTGTTTTTT.

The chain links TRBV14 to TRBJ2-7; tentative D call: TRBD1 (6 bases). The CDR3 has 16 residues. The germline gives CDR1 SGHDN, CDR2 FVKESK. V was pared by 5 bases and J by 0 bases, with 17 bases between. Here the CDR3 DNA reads TGTGCCAGCAGCACGCACAGGGTGGGAAGCTCCTACGAGCAGTACTTC. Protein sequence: CASSTHRVGSSYEQYF. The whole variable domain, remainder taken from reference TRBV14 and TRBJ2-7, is EAGVTQFPSHSVIEKGQTVTLRCDPISGHDNLYWYRRVMGKEIKFLLHFVKESKQDESGMPNNRFLAERTGGTYSTLKVQPAELEDSGVYFCASSTHRVGSSYEQYFGPGTRLTVT.